The source of this T cell receptor beta chain is a study of shared clonotypes between healthy human individuals (dated by TCRdb to the early 2020s). About the investigation overall: A few men and two women, aged 18 to 49 years, made up the cohort. Between about 0.8 and 9 billion PBMCs per donor were obtained by leukapheresis. To increase sequencing depth and limit assay-specific biases, different laboratories used diverse techniques to prepare libraries and sequence TCR repertoires. To estimate repertoire size and how much clonotype sharing occurs between individuals, the study deeply sequenced the blood TCR repertoires of roughly 5 healthy adults. Overall study outcomes, separate from this receptor: Based on pairwise subsampling, the degree of clonotype sharing among donors was expected to be affected by sequencing depth. The genetic and exposure-history diversity represented was limited by the small number of donors. Sampling was restricted to blood, and TCR repertoires in tissues likely differ from the TCR repertoires found in blood.

The donors were healthy, HIV-negative adults with no recently reported acute infections or vaccinations. Every donor was a Caucasian adult living in Nashville, Tennessee, USA. For unsorted samples, tens of millions of PBMCs were counted, and genomic DNA was extracted using the QIAamp DNA Blood Mini kit. After blood collection by leukapheresis, PBMCs were isolated using Ficoll-Histopaque density gradient centrifugation and then cryopreserved in the vapor phase of liquid nitrogen. Using the deep immunoSEQ assay, TCR CDR3 regions were amplified from genomic DNA by multiplex PCR. Extracted genomic DNA from each cell subset was spread evenly across all wells of several immunoSEQ 96-well plates, with each plate serving as a replicate. Each replicate PCR for unsorted PBMC received roughly 290 ng genomic DNA, equal to tens of thousands of T cell genomes. Ten immunoSEQ deep assay plates were used to sequence unsorted PBMC genomic DNA. The purified libraries were quantified using a Qubit 3.0 fluorometer, sized with a Bioanalyzer 2100, and then quantified again using the KAPA Library Quantification kit. Every immunoSEQ 96-well plate was sequenced on a separate single-read 150-cycle Illumina NextSeq 550 flow cell. The authors' analysis ran thus. Because the immunoSEQ output included only junctional sequences and no quality scores, the filtering could not be the same as the filtering used for full-length reads. Sequences were annotated with PyIR, a Python wrapper for IgBLAST v1.9, and V/J genes and CDR3 were assigned using IMGT germline references. Reads were removed for weak V/J assignments (E-value above 1e-6), missing CDR3, stop codons, out-of-frame junctions, or ambiguous translated residues. A V3J clonotype was defined by an identical inferred V gene, J gene, and CDR3 amino acid sequence. To compute the percentage overlap between repertoires, the number of shared unique clonotypes was divided by the size of the smaller repertoire. Three approaches were used to assess repertoire richness: RTK rarefaction, the Chao1 estimator, and Recon v2.1 estimates of unobserved clonotypes. TCRdb re-hosts the immuneACCESS table, in-frame sequences only. Its copies lack some clones; in the studies checked, an unresolved V gene accounts for under half of them, and the cause for the rest is not known. That table supplies the V and J calls and clone size; D and trimming were determined from the DNA. This sample gives more than 450,000 clones in total; 79% of them show up just once. The top ten clonotypes cover 10% to 15% of the sample.

Reading from cysteine to phenylalanine, the CDR3 counts 13 amino acids. Here the CDR3 DNA is all that survives: 39 bases in frame from base 1. V is reduced by 3 bases and J by 7 bases, leaving a spacing of 10 bases between them. The germline V gene (reference sequence) supplies CDR1 MNHEY and CDR2 SMNVEV. Remarks on this clone: Its antigen is not yet known. No base qualities exist here, and no much larger clone lies one base off it.

This receptor was taken from a middle-aged woman in good health. Some clones in this sample may be carry-over from other donors' samples. The sequenced sample was PBMCs. The sequence joins TRBV27 to TRBJ1-5; the D gene is perhaps TRBD1, from 6 matching bases. The CDR3 reads CASSFGRGQPQHF. In nucleotides, the sequence is TGTGCCAGCAGTTTCGGCAGGGGCCAGCCCCAGCATTTT.